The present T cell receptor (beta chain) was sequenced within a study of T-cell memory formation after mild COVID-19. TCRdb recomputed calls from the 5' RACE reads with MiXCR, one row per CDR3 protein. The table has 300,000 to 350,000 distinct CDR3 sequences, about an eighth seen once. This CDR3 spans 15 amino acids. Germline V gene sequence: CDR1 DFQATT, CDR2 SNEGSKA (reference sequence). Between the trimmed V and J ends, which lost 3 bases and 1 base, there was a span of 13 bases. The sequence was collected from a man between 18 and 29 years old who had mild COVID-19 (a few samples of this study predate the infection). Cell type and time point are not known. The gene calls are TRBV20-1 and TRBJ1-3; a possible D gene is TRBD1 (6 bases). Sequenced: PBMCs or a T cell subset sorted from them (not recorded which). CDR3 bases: TGCAGTGCTAGTCACCACGGGACATCTGGAAACACCATATATTTT. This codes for CSASHHGTSGNTIYF.